This TCR beta chain was sequenced during a study of blood T cell repertoires in COVID-19. Study details: Researchers got acute and convalescent COVID-19 samples from the United States, Italy and Spain. From T cells, B-cell-depleted T cells, or PBMCs came the material, which was cDNA or gDNA.

In the source study's methods: Amplifying reference gene primers gave estimates of nucleated cell counts. This table comes from immunoSEQ multiplex PCR, and its TCRdb copy is limited to in-frame clones, with some not included. V and J calls and clone size are as listed in that table; D and trimming were resolved from the DNA. The sample shows about 260,000 clones, around nine tenths of them seen only once. The sample holds a few counts of this clone. The germline V gene has CDR1 LNHDA and CDR2 SQIVND (reference sequence). This CDR3 spans 15 amino acids. V dropped 4 bases and J dropped 3 bases, with 13 bases sitting between them.

Sequenced material: peripheral blood. The chain recombines TRBV19 with TRBJ1-5; D gene ambiguous. The clonotype was recovered from a man aged 25 to 40 with active or convalescent COVID-19. CDR3 DNA sequence: TGTGCCAGTAGTAAGGAGAGGGCCTACAATCAGCCCCAGCATTTT. This encodes CASSKERAYNQPQHF.